This T cell receptor beta chain originates from a study of cytomegalovirus exposure and HLA in healthy donors. This clone was counted only a few times. This CDR3 spans 12 amino acids. Germline-derived CDR1 and CDR2 are MDHEN and SYDVKM. V was trimmed by 6 bases and J by 7 bases, leaving 7 bases between them. Measured with immunoSEQ multiplex PCR; TCRdb has only the in-frame clones, and not every one. The sample lists about 400,000 clones; about nine tenths were seen once. The clonotype comes from a woman under 30 in good health and CMV-seronegative. Sequenced sample: PBMCs. The V gene is TRBV28, the J gene TRBJ1-6; unclear D gene. CDR3: CASRVENSPLHF. The DNA for the CDR3 is TGTGCCAGCAGGGTTGAGAATTCACCCCTCCACTTT.